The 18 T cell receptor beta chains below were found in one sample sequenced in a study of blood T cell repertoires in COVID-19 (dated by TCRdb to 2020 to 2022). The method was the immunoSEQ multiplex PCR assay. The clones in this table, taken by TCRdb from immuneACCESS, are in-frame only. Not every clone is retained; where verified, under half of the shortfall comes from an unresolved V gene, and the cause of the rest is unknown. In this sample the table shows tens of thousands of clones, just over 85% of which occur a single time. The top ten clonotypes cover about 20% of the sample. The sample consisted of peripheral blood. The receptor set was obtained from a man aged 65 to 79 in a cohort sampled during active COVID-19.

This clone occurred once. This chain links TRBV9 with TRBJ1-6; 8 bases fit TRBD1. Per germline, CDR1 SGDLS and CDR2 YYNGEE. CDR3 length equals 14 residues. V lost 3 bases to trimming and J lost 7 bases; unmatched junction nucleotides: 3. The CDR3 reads CASSATGANSPLHF. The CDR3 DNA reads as TGTGCCAGCAGCGCGACAGGGGCAAATTCACCCCTCCACTTT.

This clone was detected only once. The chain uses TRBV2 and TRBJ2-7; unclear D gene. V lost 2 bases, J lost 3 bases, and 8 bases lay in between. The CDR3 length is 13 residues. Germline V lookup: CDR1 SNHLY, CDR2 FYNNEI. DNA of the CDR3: TGTGCCAGCAGTGAACCGCTAGTCTACGAGCAGTACTTC. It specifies CASSEPLVYEQYF.

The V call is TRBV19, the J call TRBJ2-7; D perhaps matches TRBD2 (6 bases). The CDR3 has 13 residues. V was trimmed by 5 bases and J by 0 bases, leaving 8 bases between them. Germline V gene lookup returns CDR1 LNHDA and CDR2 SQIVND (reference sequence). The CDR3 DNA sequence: TGTGCCAGTAGTCGGGGGAGCTCCTACGAGCAGTACTTC. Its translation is CASSRGSSYEQYF.

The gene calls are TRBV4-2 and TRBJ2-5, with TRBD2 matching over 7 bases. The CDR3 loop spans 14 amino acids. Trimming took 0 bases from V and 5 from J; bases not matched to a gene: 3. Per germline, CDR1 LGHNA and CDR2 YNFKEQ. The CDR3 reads CASSQDGREETQYF. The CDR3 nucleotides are TGTGCCAGCAGCCAAGATGGGCGGGAGGAGACCCAGTACTTC.

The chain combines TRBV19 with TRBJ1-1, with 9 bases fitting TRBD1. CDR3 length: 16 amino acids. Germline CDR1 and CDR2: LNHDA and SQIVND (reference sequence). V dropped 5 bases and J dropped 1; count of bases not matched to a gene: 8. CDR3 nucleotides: TGTGCCAGTAGTCCTTACAGGGGGCGAGGGAACACTGAAGCTTTCTTT. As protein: CASSPYRGRGNTEAFF. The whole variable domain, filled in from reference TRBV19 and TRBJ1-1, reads DGGITQSPKYLFRKEGQNVTLSCEQNLNHDAMYWYRQDPGQGLRLIYYSQIVNDFQKGDIAEGYSVSREKKESFPLTVTSAQKNPTAFYLCASSPYRGRGNTEAFFGQGTRLTVV.

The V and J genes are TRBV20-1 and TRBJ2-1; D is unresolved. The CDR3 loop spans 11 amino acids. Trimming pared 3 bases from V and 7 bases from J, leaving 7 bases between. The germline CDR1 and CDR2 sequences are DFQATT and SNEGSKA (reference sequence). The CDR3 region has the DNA TGCAGTGCTAGGCCGGTAAATGAGCAGTTCTTC. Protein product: CSARPVNEQFF.

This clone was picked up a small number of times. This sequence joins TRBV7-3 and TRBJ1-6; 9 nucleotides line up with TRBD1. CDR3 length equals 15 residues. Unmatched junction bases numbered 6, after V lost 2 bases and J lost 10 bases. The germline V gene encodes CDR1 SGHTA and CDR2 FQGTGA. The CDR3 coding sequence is TGTGCCAGCAGCTTAGGAGGACAGGGGCACTCACCCCTCCACTTT. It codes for CASSLGGQGHSPLHF.

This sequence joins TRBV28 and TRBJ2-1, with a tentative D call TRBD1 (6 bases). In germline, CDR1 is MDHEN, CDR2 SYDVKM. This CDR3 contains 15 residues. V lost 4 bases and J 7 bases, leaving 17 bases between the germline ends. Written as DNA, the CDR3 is TGTGCCAGCAGTTCCGTTGGGGGCAGGGGTAATGAGCAGTTCTTC. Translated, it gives CASSSVGGRGNEQFF.

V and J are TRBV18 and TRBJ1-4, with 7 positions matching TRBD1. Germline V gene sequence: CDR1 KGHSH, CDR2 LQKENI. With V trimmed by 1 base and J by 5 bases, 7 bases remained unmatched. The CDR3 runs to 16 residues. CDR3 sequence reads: CASSPLGDRPNEKLFF. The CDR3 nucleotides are TGTGCCAGCTCACCACTCGGGGACAGACCGAATGAAAAACTGTTTTTT.

The CDR3 DNA reads TGTGCCAGCAGTCGCCCGGGGACGGTTAGCGGGGAGCAGTACTTC. Translating it yields CASSRPGTVSGEQYF. The rearrangement uses TRBV6-2 or TRBV6-3 and TRBJ2-7; TRBD2 matches 7 bases. Germline V gene sequence: CDR1 MNHEY, CDR2 SVGEGT. The CDR3 is 15 residues long. Trimming took 5 bases from V and 7 from J; bases not matched to a gene: 14.

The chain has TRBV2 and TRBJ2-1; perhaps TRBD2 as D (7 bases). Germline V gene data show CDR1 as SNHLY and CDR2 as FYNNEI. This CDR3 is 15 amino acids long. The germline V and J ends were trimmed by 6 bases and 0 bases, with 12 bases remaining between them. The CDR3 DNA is TGTGCCAGCAGGGGGGCTAGCGGCTCCTACAATGAGCAGTTCTTC. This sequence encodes CASRGASGSYNEQFF.

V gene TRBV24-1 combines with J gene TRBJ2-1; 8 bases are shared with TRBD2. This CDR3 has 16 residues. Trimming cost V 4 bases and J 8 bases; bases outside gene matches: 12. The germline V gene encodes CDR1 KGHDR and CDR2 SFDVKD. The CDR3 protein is CATSDAAGREEDEQFF. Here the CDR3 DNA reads TGTGCCACCAGTGACGCCGCCGGGCGGGAGGAAGATGAGCAGTTCTTC.

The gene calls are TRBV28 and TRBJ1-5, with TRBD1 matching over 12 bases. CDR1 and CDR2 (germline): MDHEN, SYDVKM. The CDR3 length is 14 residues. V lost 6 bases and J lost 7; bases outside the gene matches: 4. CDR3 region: CASRPGQGAQPQHF. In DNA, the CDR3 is TGTGCCAGCAGACCGGGACAGGGGGCCCAGCCCCAGCATTTT. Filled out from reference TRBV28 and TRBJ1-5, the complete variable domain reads DVKVTQSSRYLVKRTGEKVFLECVQDMDHENMFWYRQDPGLGLRLIYFSYDVKMKEKGDIPEGYSVSREKKERFSLILESASTNQTSMYLCASRPGQGAQPQHFGDGTRLSIL.

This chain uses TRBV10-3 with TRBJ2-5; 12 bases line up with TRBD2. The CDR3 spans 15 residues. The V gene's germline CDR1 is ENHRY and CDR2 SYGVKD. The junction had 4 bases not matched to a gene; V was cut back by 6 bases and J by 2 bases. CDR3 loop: CAIRRTSGKQETQYF. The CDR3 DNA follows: TGTGCCATCAGACGGACTAGCGGGAAGCAAGAGACCCAGTACTTC.

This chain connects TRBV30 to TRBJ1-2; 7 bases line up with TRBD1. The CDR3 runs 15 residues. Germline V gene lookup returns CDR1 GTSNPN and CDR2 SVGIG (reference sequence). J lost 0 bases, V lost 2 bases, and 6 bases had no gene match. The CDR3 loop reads CAWSRDRASNYGYTF. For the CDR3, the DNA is TGTGCCTGGAGTCGAGACAGGGCGTCTAACTATGGCTACACCTTC.

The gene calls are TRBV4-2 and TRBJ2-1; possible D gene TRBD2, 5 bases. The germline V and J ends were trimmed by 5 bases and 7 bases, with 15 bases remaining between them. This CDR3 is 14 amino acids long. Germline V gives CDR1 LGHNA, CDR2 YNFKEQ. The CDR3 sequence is CASSGRGIWNEQFF. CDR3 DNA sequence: TGTGCCAGCAGCGGACGGGGAATCTGGAATGAGCAGTTCTTC.

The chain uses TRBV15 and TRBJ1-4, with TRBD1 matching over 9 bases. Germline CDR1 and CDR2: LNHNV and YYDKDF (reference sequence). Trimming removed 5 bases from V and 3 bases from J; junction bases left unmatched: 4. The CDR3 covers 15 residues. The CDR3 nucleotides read TGTGCCACCAGCTTCCGACAGGGGGCTAATGAAAAACTGTTTTTT. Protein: CATSFRQGANEKLFF.

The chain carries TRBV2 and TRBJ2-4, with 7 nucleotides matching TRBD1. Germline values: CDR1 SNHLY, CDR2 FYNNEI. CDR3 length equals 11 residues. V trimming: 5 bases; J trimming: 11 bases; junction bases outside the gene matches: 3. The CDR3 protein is CASSQDRFQYF. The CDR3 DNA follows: TGTGCCAGCAGTCAGGACAGGTTTCAGTACTTC. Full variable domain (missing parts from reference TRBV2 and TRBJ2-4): EPEVTQTPSHQVTQMGQEVILRCVPISNHLYFYWYRQILGQKVEFLVSFYNNEISEKSEIFDDQFSVERPDGSNFTLKIRSTKLEDSAMYFCASSQDRFQYFGAGTRLSVL.